This T cell receptor (beta chain) originates from a study of T cell changes during pregnancy in multiple sclerosis. Method: immunoSEQ multiplex PCR; TCRdb's copy keeps in-frame clones and lacks some. The table has about 34,000 clones, around 90% seen once; the top ten hold around 3.3%. With 2 bases clipped from V and 6 bases from J, the junction kept 4 bases outside the gene matches. The CDR3 runs to 15 residues. Germline lookup yields CDR1 SGHKS and CDR2 YYEKEE (reference sequence). Here the sequenced sample was CD8+ T cells from peripheral blood mononuclear cells, taken in the third trimester of pregnancy. The chain is built from TRBV5-5 and TRBJ2-2; 10 positions match TRBD1. This receptor was identified in a female donor with multiple sclerosis, enrolled in a pregnancy study. CDR3 nucleotides: TGTGCCAGCAGCTTACGGGACAGGGGCGCCGGGGAGCTGTTTTTT. Encoded protein: CASSLRDRGAGELFF.